This entry lists 11 T cell receptor beta chains sequenced from one sample in a study of cytomegalovirus exposure and HLA in healthy donors. PCR used 60 Vbeta primers and 13 Jbeta primers. TCRdb's table, derived via immunoSEQ multiplex PCR, lists solely in-frame clones and lacks some. Its listing shows about 200,000 clones. Sequencing was carried out using PBMCs. The receptors derive from a man under 40 in good health and CMV-seronegative.

The chain couples TRBV5-1 to TRBJ2-3, with 8 bases fitting TRBD2. Germline V gene lookup returns CDR1 SGHRS and CDR2 YFSETQ. The CDR3 consists of 16 residues. The trim removed 0 bases at V and 4 bases at J, leaving 7 bases unmatched. The CDR3 nucleotides are TGCGCCAGCAGCTTGGTCGGGTCTAGCGGGTCAGATACGCAGTATTTT. Its protein product is CASSLVGSSGSDTQYF. Filled out from reference TRBV5-1 and TRBJ2-3, the complete variable domain reads KAGVTQTPRYLIKTRGQQVTLSCSPISGHRSVSWYQQTPGQGLQFLFEYFSETQRNKGNFPGRFSGRQFSNSRSEMNVSTLELGDSALYLCASSLVGSSGSDTQYFGPGTRLTVL.

V is TRBV6-5 and J is TRBJ1-6; no definite D call. Trimming pared 1 base from V and 14 bases from J, leaving 12 bases between. CDR1 is MNHEY, CDR2 SVGAGI, per germline. This CDR3 is built from 13 residues. This CDR3 is CASSYFQTRTLHF. Written as DNA, the CDR3 is TGTGCCAGCAGTTACTTCCAGACACGAACCCTCCACTTT.

The rearrangement uses TRBV11-3 and TRBJ2-7; 7 nucleotides match TRBD2. Germline CDR1 reads SGHNT; CDR2 reads YENEEA. CDR3 size: 14 residues. Germline trimming cut 1 base from V and 3 bases from J; bases unmatched to any gene: 3. CDR3 nucleotides: TGTGCCAGCAGCTTAGGTTGGGGGGGCTACGAGCAGTACTTC. Translated, it gives CASSLGWGGYEQYF.

J is TRBJ2-5 and V is TRBV14, with 12 bases matching TRBD1. The CDR3 is 17 amino acids. Trimming at V came to 3 bases and at J to 3 bases, leaving 8 bases not matched to a gene. In germline, CDR1 is SGHDN, CDR2 FVKESK. The CDR3 nucleotides read TGTGCCAGCAGCCATTTACCGGGACAGGGGGCTGAAGAGACCCAGTACTTC. It specifies CASSHLPGQGAEETQYF. Filled out from reference TRBV14 and TRBJ2-5, the complete variable domain reads EAGVTQFPSHSVIEKGQTVTLRCDPISGHDNLYWYRRVMGKEIKFLLHFVKESKQDESGMPNNRFLAERTGGTYSTLKVQPAELEDSGVYFCASSHLPGQGAEETQYFGPGTRLLVL.

The chain has TRBV6-5 and TRBJ1-2, with no clear D. The V and J ends lost 6 bases and 4 bases respectively, with 6 bases between them. Germline loops: CDR1 MNHEY, CDR2 SVGAGI. The CDR3 has 11 residues. The CDR3 spells CASRARYGYTF. CDR3 coding DNA: TGTGCCAGCAGGGCACGCTATGGCTACACCTTC.

The V call is TRBV11-3, the J call TRBJ2-1; possibly TRBD2 for D (6 bases). Germline-derived CDR1 and CDR2 are SGHNT and YENEEA. The CDR3 spans 15 residues. V lost 6 bases and J 11 bases, leaving 23 bases between the germline ends. The CDR3 DNA is TGTGCCAGCAGTCCCCGGGAGCGTGCGGTGGGGAAGCAGTTCTTC. Translating it yields CASSPRERAVGKQFF.

The chain is built from TRBV27 and TRBJ1-5, with 8 positions matching TRBD1. The J segment lost 5 bases and the V segment lost 4 bases, leaving 1 base of the junction unmatched. The CDR3 sequence is 13 residues long. The germline gives CDR1 MNHEY, CDR2 SMNVEV (reference sequence). CDR3 amino acids: CASSYRGDQPQHF. The CDR3 DNA is TGTGCCAGCAGTTACAGGGGGGATCAGCCCCAGCATTTT.

This chain links TRBV2 with TRBJ1-2; 7 bases match TRBD1. This CDR3 region has 16 residues. Germline values: CDR1 SNHLY, CDR2 FYNNEI. V lost 6 bases, J lost 8 bases, and 18 bases stayed unmatched. CDR3: CASRKELGQTIGGYTF. The DNA for the CDR3 is TGTGCCAGCAGGAAAGAGTTGGGACAGACGATAGGGGGCTACACCTTC.

The chain is built from TRBV7-2 and TRBJ1-3; D uncertain. The CDR3 contains 15 residues. The V and J ends lost 3 bases and 1 base respectively, with 10 bases between them. From germline, CDR1 is SGHTA and CDR2 FQGNSA. The DNA for the CDR3 is TGTGCCAGCAGCTTCAAGGTCGGGTCTGGAAACACCATATATTTT. It codes for CASSFKVGSGNTIYF.

This chain uses TRBV5-1 with TRBJ1-1; 7 nucleotides align to TRBD1. The CDR3 is made up of 16 amino acids. With V trimmed by 4 bases and J by 0 bases, 9 bases remained unmatched. The germline gives CDR1 SGHRS, CDR2 YFSETQ. The CDR3: CASSGITGDMNTEAFF. CDR3 bases: TGCGCCAGCAGCGGAATAACAGGGGACATGAACACTGAAGCTTTCTTT.

The chain joins TRBV28 to TRBJ1-1, with 7 bases matching TRBD1. V shed 6 bases, J shed 11 bases, and the junction held 12 bases outside the gene matches. Germline CDR1 MDHEN, CDR2 SYDVKM. The CDR3 covers 13 residues. This CDR3 is CASSRGQAGYAFF. The CDR3 DNA reads TGTGCCAGCAGCCGAGGACAGGCGGGATATGCTTTCTTT.